These 23 T cell receptor beta chains were sequenced from one sample in a study of shared clonotypes between healthy human individuals. Profiled with immunoSEQ multiplex PCR; TCRdb holds only in-frame clones, not every one. The top ten hold around 0.25% of the sample, which has fewer than 850,000 clones, just over 95% seen once. The naive CD8 fraction comprised CD45RO-negative cells positively selected for CCR7 and excluded terminally differentiated effector memory CD45RA+ cells. Sequencing was done on a sample of naive CD8+ T cells sorted from blood. These TCRs come from a man aged 30 to 39 in good health.

This rearrangement joins TRBV5-6 to TRBJ1-1; the D is unclear. CDR1 is SGHDT, CDR2 YYEEEE, per germline. Trimming cost V 2 bases and J 8 bases, with 10 bases left between them. The CDR3 runs to 12 residues. Here the CDR3 DNA reads TGTGCCAGCAGCTTCAGTGCCTCCGAAGCTTTCTTT. It specifies CASSFSASEAFF.

The rearrangement links TRBV9 to TRBJ2-2, with 11 bases fitting TRBD1. The germline V gene has CDR1 SGDLS and CDR2 YYNGEE. This CDR3 region has 19 residues. V gave up 4 bases and J gave up 0 bases; unmatched junction bases: 11. This chain's CDR3 is CASSSPGQGVFANTGELFF. CDR3 bases: TGTGCCAGCAGCTCACCGGGACAGGGGGTATTTGCGAACACCGGGGAGCTGTTTTTT.

The chain has TRBV19 and TRBJ1-1; D is unclear. The CDR3 consists of 13 residues. The germline V gene encodes CDR1 LNHDA and CDR2 SQIVND (reference sequence). Trimming left V 6 bases short and J 8 bases short, with 16 bases between. The CDR3 DNA reads as TGTGCCAGTAGGCCTCGCACTTTACTGGAAGCTTTCTTT. As protein: CASRPRTLLEAFF.

CDR3 amino acids: CASSLRDPSSYEQYF. The CDR3 DNA is TGTGCCAGCAGTCTTCGGGACCCTAGCTCCTACGAGCAGTACTTC. This chain joins TRBV27 and TRBJ2-7; tentatively, D is TRBD1 or TRBD2 (5 bases each). V was clipped by 5 bases and J by 0 bases, with 14 bases between them. Germline CDR1 is MNHEY and CDR2 is SMNVEV (reference sequence). CDR3 length: 15 residues.

This sequence joins TRBV7-3 and TRBJ2-7; D remains unclear. The germline gives CDR1 SGHTA, CDR2 FQGTGA. The CDR3 totals 13 residues. V was pared by 3 bases and J by 3 bases, with 9 bases between. CDR3 region: CASSLSPLYEQYF. In nucleotides, the CDR3 is TGTGCCAGCAGCTTGAGCCCACTCTACGAGCAGTACTTC.

This CDR3 is CASSLGQYANTGELFF. DNA for the CDR3: TGTGCCAGCAGCTTGGGACAGTACGCGAACACCGGGGAGCTGTTTTTT. The chain couples TRBV11-3 to TRBJ2-2; 7 bases map to TRBD1. The CDR3 extends over 16 amino acids. The V and J ends lost 3 bases and 0 bases, in that order; junction bases with no gene match: 4. Germline-derived CDR1 and CDR2 are SGHNT and YENEEA.

The count of this clone is one. The rearrangement joins TRBV6-1 to TRBJ1-3, with a weak D call TRBD1 (5 bases). Germline values: CDR1 MNHNS, CDR2 SASEGT. The CDR3 spans 15 residues. Trimming removed 2 bases at V and 8 bases at J, with 16 bases between. Written as DNA, the CDR3 is TGTGCCAGCAGTGAATTGTGGCCGCCGGGGGACACCATATATTTT. Protein: CASSELWPPGDTIYF.

DNA for the CDR3: TGTGCCAGCAGTTTACACAGGGTCTCCTACAATGAGCAGTTCTTC. Its translation is CASSLHRVSYNEQFF. The rearrangement links TRBV27 to TRBJ2-1, with TRBD1 as a possible D gene (6 bases). The CDR3 consists of 15 residues. Trimming left V 2 bases short and J 0 bases short, with 8 bases between. Germline-derived CDR1 and CDR2 are MNHEY and SMNVEV (reference sequence).

This chain connects TRBV6-5 to TRBJ2-7; tentatively, D is TRBD1 (7 bases). V lost 5 bases and J 7 bases, leaving 21 bases between the germline ends. CDR3 length: 15 amino acids. Per the germline V gene, CDR1 is MNHEY and CDR2 is SVGAGI. CDR3 protein: CASSLGQAGGAEQYF. The CDR3 DNA reads as TGTGCCAGCAGTCTAGGACAGGCCGGGGGTGCTGAGCAGTACTTC.

J is TRBJ2-6 and V is TRBV9; 8 bases match TRBD2. Germline CDR1 is SGDLS and CDR2 is YYNGEE. The trim removed 0 bases at V and 0 bases at J, leaving 5 bases unmatched. The CDR3 extends over 18 amino acids. The CDR3 here is CASSVGREARSGANVLTF. As DNA, the CDR3 is TGTGCCAGCAGCGTAGGGCGGGAGGCCCGCTCTGGGGCCAACGTCCTGACTTTC.

The rearrangement uses TRBV27 and TRBJ1-2; 7 positions match TRBD1. CDR1 is MNHEY and CDR2 is SMNVEV in the germline V gene (reference sequence). V was clipped by 4 bases and J by 4 bases; unmatched bases: 9. The CDR3 contains 15 residues. This CDR3 is CASSSISTGSYGYTF. DNA for the CDR3: TGTGCCAGCAGTTCCATATCGACAGGGAGCTATGGCTACACCTTC.

This clone was observed once. V and J are TRBV11-2 and TRBJ2-7, with a weak D call TRBD1 (5 bases). The CDR3 has 13 residues. Trimming took off 5 bases at V and 4 bases at J, with 12 bases between the two ends. Germline V gene lookup returns CDR1 SGHAT and CDR2 FQNNGV. CDR3 loop: CASSLEKGYEQYF. The CDR3, as DNA: TGTGCCAGCAGCCTCGAGAAGGGGTACGAGCAGTACTTC.

The V call is TRBV12-5, the J call TRBJ1-1; D perhaps matches TRBD1 (6 bases). V was trimmed by 3 bases and J by 8 bases, leaving 13 bases between them. This CDR3 has 13 residues. Germline V gene sequence: CDR1 LGHNT, CDR2 FRNRAP. CDR3 coding DNA: TGTGCTAGTGGTTTATTTGGGGGGCAAGAAGCTTTCTTT. As protein: CASGLFGGQEAFF.

This clone was recorded only once. V usage is TRBV7-2 and J usage is TRBJ2-2; D uncertain. This CDR3 has 17 amino acids. Germline CDR1 reads SGHTA; CDR2 reads FQGNSA. The germline V and J ends were trimmed by 1 base and 3 bases, with 15 bases remaining between them. The CDR3, as DNA: TGTGCCAGCAGCTTAGGCACAGACAAGTTCCACACCGGGGAGCTGTTTTTT. This codes for CASSLGTDKFHTGELFF.

CDR3 protein: CASSSLGESSYNEQFF. The CDR3 nucleotides read TGTGCCAGCTCAAGCCTAGGAGAGAGCTCCTACAATGAGCAGTTCTTC. The rearrangement links TRBV27 to TRBJ2-1, with D unclear. The CDR3 extends over 16 amino acids. CDR1 and CDR2 from the germline V gene are MNHEY and SMNVEV (reference sequence). V gave up 8 bases and J gave up 0 bases, with 17 bases separating them.

The chain employs TRBV11-2 and TRBJ1-1, with 8 bases identical to TRBD1. Germline loops: CDR1 SGHAT, CDR2 FQNNGV. V dropped 0 bases and J dropped 6; count of bases not matched to a gene: 12. The CDR3 sequence is 17 residues long. CDR3 sequence reads: CASSLDRPRTGNSEAFF. The CDR3 DNA reads TGTGCCAGCAGCTTAGATCGACCAAGGACAGGGAATTCTGAAGCTTTCTTT.

The chain combines TRBV10-3 with TRBJ2-7; maybe TRBD2 (5 bases). Germline CDR1 is ENHRY and CDR2 is SYGVKD. The CDR3 totals 13 residues. Trimming removed 11 bases from V and 1 base from J, with 15 bases in between. CDR3 DNA sequence: TGTGCCTTCCGGGCGGGCTCTTCCTACGAGCAGTACTTC. Protein sequence: CAFRAGSSYEQYF.

This chain joins TRBV29-1 and TRBJ2-2, with 10 bases lining up with TRBD2. V lost 6 bases to trimming and J lost 3 bases; unmatched junction nucleotides: 7. The CDR3 totals 15 residues. Germline V gene sequence: CDR1 SQVTM, CDR2 ANQGSEA. The CDR3 sequence: CSVAGTSADTGELFF. DNA of the CDR3: TGCAGCGTCGCCGGGACTAGCGCGGACACCGGGGAGCTGTTTTTT.

The genes are TRBV19 and TRBJ2-3; D gene unclear. CDR1 is LNHDA and CDR2 is SQIVND in the germline V gene (reference sequence). This CDR3 is 13 amino acids long. The V end lost 2 bases, the J end lost 7 bases, and 10 bases lay between the germline ends. CDR3 protein: CASSISLSHTQYF. As DNA, the CDR3 is TGTGCCAGTAGTATATCCCTGAGTCATACGCAGTATTTT.

The CDR3 nucleotides are TGCGCCAGCAGCCAAGATAACTCCTACAATGAGCAGTTCTTC. Its protein product is CASSQDNSYNEQFF. The chain combines TRBV4-3 with TRBJ2-1; D call uncertain. This CDR3 spans 14 amino acids. Germline lookup yields CDR1 LGHNA and CDR2 YSLEER. The germline V and J ends were trimmed by 0 bases and 0 bases, with 3 bases remaining between them.

This chain links TRBV18 with TRBJ2-5, with 10 bases aligning to TRBD1. The CDR3 totals 16 residues. Germline lookup yields CDR1 KGHSH and CDR2 LQKENI. V shed 5 bases and J 5 bases; nucleotides not matched to a gene: 11. In DNA, the CDR3 is TGTGCCAGCTCAGCCGGGACAGGGGACGCTAGGGAGACCCAGTACTTC. It translates to CASSAGTGDARETQYF.

The chain recombines TRBV7-3 with TRBJ2-1; D is perhaps TRBD1 (6 bases). The CDR3 runs to 16 residues. Between the trimmed V and J ends, which lost 4 bases and 2 bases, there was a span of 15 bases. CDR1 and CDR2 from the germline V gene are SGHTA and FQGTGA. For the CDR3, the DNA is TGTGCCAGCAGCTCAAAAAACAGGGTTACCTACAATGAGCAGTTCTTC. Protein product: CASSSKNRVTYNEQFF.

V is TRBV15 and J is TRBJ2-1; D is perhaps TRBD2 (5 bases). V was pared by 0 bases and J by 1 base, with 13 bases between. Germline V gives CDR1 LNHNV, CDR2 YYDKDF (reference sequence). CDR3 length: 17 residues. The CDR3: CATSRDPPRGSYNEQFF. The DNA for the CDR3 is TGTGCCACCAGCAGAGATCCCCCTAGAGGGTCCTACAATGAGCAGTTCTTC.